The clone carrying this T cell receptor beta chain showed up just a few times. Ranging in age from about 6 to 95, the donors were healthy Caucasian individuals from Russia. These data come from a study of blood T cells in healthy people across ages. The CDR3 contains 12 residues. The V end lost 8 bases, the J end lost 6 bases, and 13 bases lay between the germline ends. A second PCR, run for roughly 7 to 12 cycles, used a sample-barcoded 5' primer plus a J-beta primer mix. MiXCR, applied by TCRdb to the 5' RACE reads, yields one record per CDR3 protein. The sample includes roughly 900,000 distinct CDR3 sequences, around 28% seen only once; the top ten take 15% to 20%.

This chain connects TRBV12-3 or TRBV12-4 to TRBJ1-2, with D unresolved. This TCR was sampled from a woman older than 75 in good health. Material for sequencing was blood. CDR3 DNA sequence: TGTGCCAGCCTCGCGCAAGGGAATGGCTACACCTTC. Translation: CASLAQGNGYTF.